The 30 T cell receptor beta chains below were found in one sample sequenced in a study of blood T cell repertoires in COVID-19. The table came from immunoSEQ multiplex PCR; TCRdb's copy has only in-frame clones and leaves some out. The sample shows about 220,000 clones, more than 70% of them seen only once. The sequenced sample was peripheral blood. These receptors originate from a woman older than 75 with acute or convalescent COVID-19.

The chain uses TRBV28 and TRBJ1-5; D unclear. Germline V CDR1 and CDR2: MDHEN, SYDVKM. The CDR3 is 11 residues long. Trimming cost V 4 bases and J 5 bases, with 3 bases left between them. The CDR3 loop reads CASSSYQPQHF. For the CDR3, the DNA is TGTGCCAGCAGTTCCTATCAGCCCCAGCATTTT.

The V and J genes are TRBV6-6 and TRBJ2-3; D call uncertain. The germline V gene has CDR1 MNHNY and CDR2 SVGAGI (reference sequence). The CDR3 consists of 13 residues. The V gene lost 8 bases and the J gene lost 0 bases, with 9 bases spanning the gap. CDR3 sequence reads: CASVRGSTDTQYF. In DNA form, the CDR3 reads TGTGCCAGCGTAAGAGGCAGCACAGATACGCAGTATTTT.

The chain combines TRBV6-5 with TRBJ1-2; D might be TRBD1 (6 bases). Germline CDR1 MNHEY, CDR2 SVGAGI. The CDR3 is 14 residues long. V was cut by 8 bases and J by 1 base, with 14 bases left in between. The CDR3 DNA reads TGTGCCAGCGATCGGCAGGGGCTTAACTATGGCTACACCTTC. Encoded protein: CASDRQGLNYGYTF.

This clone was seen only a few times. Mismatch with germline at one junction end may stem from a read error. The rearrangement links TRBV2 to TRBJ2-1; D possibly corresponds to TRBD1 (6 bases). Germline CDR1 is SNHLY and CDR2 is FYNNEI. The CDR3 covers 14 residues. The CDR3 loop is CASREDRFDNEQFF. In DNA, the CDR3 is TGTGCCAGCAGGGAAGACAGGTTTGACAATGAGCAGTTCTTC.

The V call is TRBV6-5, the J call TRBJ1-2; 7 positions agree with TRBD1. V trimming: 4 bases; J trimming: 2 bases; junction bases outside the gene matches: 4. The CDR3 runs to 14 residues. Germline CDR1 and CDR2: MNHEY and SVGAGI. The CDR3 nucleotides are TGTGCCAGCAGTTGGGACAGACAGAACTATGGCTACACCTTC. It specifies CASSWDRQNYGYTF.

The V gene is TRBV28, the J gene TRBJ1-5; D is undetermined. Germline V gene data show CDR1 as MDHEN and CDR2 as SYDVKM. The CDR3 runs to 12 residues. V was clipped by 5 bases and J by 6 bases, with 8 bases between them. CDR3 nucleotides: TGTGCCAGCAGTACCTACGGTCAGCCCCAGCATTTT. It is translated as CASSTYGQPQHF. The whole variable domain, remainder taken from reference TRBV28 and TRBJ1-5, is DVKVTQSSRYLVKRTGEKVFLECVQDMDHENMFWYRQDPGLGLRLIYFSYDVKMKEKGDIPEGYSVSREKKERFSLILESASTNQTSMYLCASSTYGQPQHFGDGTRLSIL.

The J gene is TRBJ1-2, the V gene TRBV11-3, with D perhaps matching TRBD1 (5 bases). This CDR3 spans 17 amino acids. Trimming shortened V by 1 base and J by 3 bases, and 18 bases separated the two germline ends. The germline CDR1 and CDR2 sequences are SGHNT and YENEEA. CDR3 in amino acids: CASSLGYRQDLDYGYTF. CDR3 DNA sequence: TGTGCCAGCAGCTTAGGATACAGGCAAGATCTCGACTATGGCTACACCTTC.

The chain combines TRBV5-1 with TRBJ1-6; 7 bases match TRBD1. CDR3 length equals 15 residues. Germline CDR1 SGHRS, CDR2 YFSETQ. V gave up 1 base and J gave up 7 bases; unmatched junction bases: 5. DNA of the CDR3: TGCGCCAGCAGCTTGCGGGGACAGTCAAATTCACCCCTCCACTTT. This sequence encodes CASSLRGQSNSPLHF.

This chain links TRBV19 with TRBJ1-5; D gene unclear. Trimming removed 5 bases from V and 3 bases from J, with 11 bases in between. CDR3 size: 14 residues. From germline, CDR1 is LNHDA and CDR2 SQIVND (reference sequence). CDR3 residues: CASSGGAPNQPQHF. In nucleotides, the CDR3 is TGTGCCAGTAGTGGCGGAGCCCCCAATCAGCCCCAGCATTTT.

The chain joins TRBV28 to TRBJ1-1; no clear D gene. This CDR3 spans 12 amino acids. Germline values: CDR1 MDHEN, CDR2 SYDVKM. Trimming took off 7 bases at V and 7 bases at J, with 13 bases between the two ends. The CDR3 DNA is TGTGCCAGCACCCTTGGGCCCGGTGAAGCTTTCTTT. It is translated as CASTLGPGEAFF.

The CDR3 DNA sequence: TGTGCCAGCAGCCTGTTTCAGGGTGTAGGGGGCTACACCTTC. Translation gives CASSLFQGVGGYTF. The chain carries TRBV3-1 (or the pseudogene TRBV3-2) and TRBJ1-2; TRBD1 is a possible D gene (5 bases). CDR3 length equals 14 residues. The germline CDR1 and CDR2 sequences are LGHDT and YNNKEL (reference sequence). The V end lost 4 bases, the J end lost 8 bases, and 17 bases lay between the germline ends.

In this sample, this clone turned up a few times. The chain joins TRBV4-3 to TRBJ1-4, with a possible D match to TRBD1 (5 bases). This CDR3 contains 16 residues. V was cut by 0 bases and J by 5 bases, with 13 bases left in between. Per the germline V gene, CDR1 is LGHNA and CDR2 is YSLEER. The CDR3 region has the DNA TGCGCCAGCAGCCAAGATCCCATGGGGCCAAATGAAAAACTGTTTTTT. Its protein product is CASSQDPMGPNEKLFF.

V usage is TRBV6-1 and J usage is TRBJ2-7; D gene unclear. V lost 0 bases and J lost 2, with 5 bases in between. Looked up from germline, CDR1 is MNHNS and CDR2 is SASEGT. There are 13 residues in the CDR3. CDR3 residues: CASSEAPTYEQYF. CDR3 nucleotide sequence: TGTGCCAGCAGTGAAGCTCCTACCTACGAGCAGTACTTC.

The chain employs TRBV7-9 and TRBJ2-3; D is perhaps TRBD1 (5 bases). The V gene lost 5 bases and the J gene lost 0 bases, with 15 bases spanning the gap. The CDR3 sequence is 16 residues long. The germline CDR1 and CDR2 sequences are SEHNR and FQNEAQ (reference sequence). For the CDR3, the DNA is TGTGCCAGCAGCCGCAAGACAGAGTACAGCACAGATACGCAGTATTTT. As protein: CASSRKTEYSTDTQYF.

V and J are TRBV11-2 and TRBJ1-1, with D possibly being TRBD1 (5 bases). The ends were cut back, 5 bases at V and 0 bases at J, with 13 bases in the middle. Germline assignment: CDR1 SGHAT and CDR2 FQNNGV. The CDR3 is 15 residues long. CDR3 sequence reads: CASSPSGTLNTEAFF. The CDR3 DNA follows: TGTGCCAGCAGCCCATCAGGGACTCTGAACACTGAAGCTTTCTTT. Filled out from reference TRBV11-2 and TRBJ1-1, the complete variable domain reads EAGVAQSPRYKIIEKRQSVAFWCNPISGHATLYWYQQILGQGPKLLIQFQNNGVVDDSQLPKDRFSAERLKGVDSTLKIQPAKLEDSAVYLCASSPSGTLNTEAFFGQGTRLTVV.

The CDR3 protein is CASSIGGREDTQYF. In DNA form, the CDR3 reads TGTGCCAGTAGTATCGGGGGGCGAGAAGATACGCAGTATTTT. The chain carries TRBV19 and TRBJ2-3; a possible D gene is TRBD2 (7 bases). V lost 3 bases, J lost 5 bases, and 12 bases lay in between. The CDR3 sequence is 14 residues long. The germline CDR1 and CDR2 sequences are LNHDA and SQIVND (reference sequence).

J is TRBJ1-1 and V is TRBV18; possible D gene TRBD1, 5 bases. This CDR3 comprises 16 residues. Germline CDR1 reads KGHSH; CDR2 reads LQKENI. V was trimmed by 3 bases and J by 2 bases, leaving 16 bases between them. CDR3 nucleotides: TGTGCCAGCTCACCTAAAACACGGGACTTAAACACTGAAGCTTTCTTT. This translates into CASSPKTRDLNTEAFF. The full variable domain, its missing parts supplied by reference TRBV18 and TRBJ1-1, is NAGVMQNPRHLVRRRGQEARLRCSPMKGHSHVYWYRQLPEEGLKFMVYLQKENIIDESGMPKERFSAEFPKEGPSILRIQQVVRGDSAAYFCASSPKTRDLNTEAFFGQGTRLTVV.

This chain uses TRBV25-1 with TRBJ2-1; 8 nucleotides match TRBD2. The V segment lost 2 bases and the J segment 4 bases; nucleotides outside the gene matches: 4. Germline lookup yields CDR1 MGHDK and CDR2 SYGVNS. This CDR3 contains 15 residues. The chain's CDR3 is CASSEGVAGYNEQFF. For the CDR3, the DNA is TGTGCCAGCAGTGAAGGGGTAGCGGGGTACAATGAGCAGTTCTTC.

The gene calls are TRBV5-1 and TRBJ2-5; 11 nucleotides align to TRBD2. Germline trimming cut 4 bases from V and 3 bases from J; bases unmatched to any gene: 5. Germline-derived CDR1 and CDR2 are SGHRS and YFSETQ. The CDR3 is 15 residues long. The CDR3 sequence is CASSLGGLAEETQYF. In DNA form, the CDR3 reads TGCGCCAGCAGCCTGGGGGGACTAGCGGAAGAGACCCAGTACTTC.

The chain joins TRBV6-2 or TRBV6-3 to TRBJ2-2, with 8 bases lining up with TRBD2. The CDR3 is 14 amino acids. With V trimmed by 4 bases and J by 3 bases, 1 base remained unmatched. Per the germline V gene, CDR1 is MNHEY and CDR2 is SVGEGT. In DNA form, the CDR3 reads TGTGCCAGCAGTTCCGGGAGGGACACCGGGGAGCTGTTTTTT. Its protein product is CASSSGRDTGELFF.

CDR3 DNA sequence: TGTGCCAGCAGCCCGGGGTCCACCGCCCTTAATGAAAAACTGTTTTTT. Translating it yields CASSPGSTALNEKLFF. The rearrangement uses TRBV2 and TRBJ1-4; D remains unclear. Germline V CDR1 and CDR2: SNHLY, FYNNEI. The ends were cut back, 6 bases at V and 4 bases at J, with 18 bases in the middle. The CDR3 covers 16 residues. Complete variable domain (other parts from reference TRBV2 and TRBJ1-4): EPEVTQTPSHQVTQMGQEVILRCVPISNHLYFYWYRQILGQKVEFLVSFYNNEISEKSEIFDDQFSVERPDGSNFTLKIRSTKLEDSAMYFCASSPGSTALNEKLFFGSGTQLSVL.

The chain links TRBV6-1 to TRBJ2-3, with unresolved D. From germline, CDR1 is MNHNS and CDR2 SASEGT. V dropped 3 bases and J dropped 8 bases, with 9 bases sitting between them. This CDR3 has 12 amino acids. The DNA for the CDR3 is TGTGCCAGCAGTGAGAGGTTGGGTACGCAGTATTTT. Translated, it gives CASSERLGTQYF.

The rearrangement uses TRBV19 and TRBJ1-5; D not certain. CDR3 length: 14 amino acids. Germline assignment: CDR1 LNHDA and CDR2 SQIVND (reference sequence). V was cut by 3 bases and J by 0 bases, with 6 bases left in between. The CDR3: CASSIGLSNQPQHF. The CDR3, as DNA: TGTGCCAGTAGTATTGGGCTTAGCAATCAGCCCCAGCATTTT. Variable domain in full (rest from reference TRBV19 and TRBJ1-5): DGGITQSPKYLFRKEGQNVTLSCEQNLNHDAMYWYRQDPGQGLRLIYYSQIVNDFQKGDIAEGYSVSREKKESFPLTVTSAQKNPTAFYLCASSIGLSNQPQHFGDGTRLSIL.

The rearrangement links TRBV7-9 to TRBJ2-7; TRBD1 aligns across 9 bases. With V trimmed by 5 bases and J by 1 base, 6 bases remained unmatched. Germline V CDR1 and CDR2: SEHNR, FQNEAQ (reference sequence). The CDR3 loop spans 15 amino acids. Written as DNA, the CDR3 is TGTGCCAGCAGCCCTAGACAGGGGGAGTCCTACGAGCAGTACTTC. The encoded protein is CASSPRQGESYEQYF.

The V call is TRBV27, the J call TRBJ1-5; 8 bases agree with TRBD1. The ends lost 5 bases at V and 7 bases at J; junction bases unmatched: 10. From germline, CDR1 is MNHEY and CDR2 SMNVEV (reference sequence). This CDR3 contains 15 residues. CDR3 coding DNA: TGTGCCAGCAGTATCATCGGACAGGGCGGGCAGCCCCAGCATTTT. Translated, it gives CASSIIGQGGQPQHF.

J is TRBJ1-6 and V is TRBV2; no firm D call. The V end lost 6 bases, the J end lost 15 bases, and 15 bases lay between the germline ends. The CDR3 consists of 12 residues. Per germline, CDR1 SNHLY and CDR2 FYNNEI. The CDR3 sequence: CASSETGELLHF. The DNA for the CDR3 is TGTGCCAGCAGCGAAACGGGAGAGCTCCTCCACTTT.

The rearrangement links TRBV5-1 to TRBJ2-3; 14 nucleotides line up with TRBD2. CDR1 is SGHRS, CDR2 YFSETQ, per germline. CDR3 length: 15 amino acids. J gave up 6 bases and V 4 bases, and 4 bases lay outside the gene matches. For the CDR3, the DNA is TGCGCCAGCAGCCCGACTAGCGGGGGGGCGGATACGCAGTATTTT. Translated, it gives CASSPTSGGADTQYF. Filled out from reference TRBV5-1 and TRBJ2-3, the complete variable domain reads KAGVTQTPRYLIKTRGQQVTLSCSPISGHRSVSWYQQTPGQGLQFLFEYFSETQRNKGNFPGRFSGRQFSNSRSEMNVSTLELGDSALYLCASSPTSGGADTQYFGPGTRLTVL.

This sequence joins TRBV3-1 (or the pseudogene TRBV3-2) and TRBJ1-4; 8 bases map to TRBD1. V shed 4 bases and J 13 bases; nucleotides not matched to a gene: 5. CDR1 is LGHDT and CDR2 is YNNKEL in the germline V gene (reference sequence). CDR3 length equals 12 residues. CDR3 amino acids: CASSLNRGALFF. In DNA, the CDR3 is TGTGCCAGCAGCCTTAACAGGGGGGCACTGTTTTTT.

The chain couples TRBV3-1 (or the pseudogene TRBV3-2) to TRBJ2-1, with 15 bases aligning to TRBD2. The CDR3 extends over 17 amino acids. The V segment lost 4 bases and the J segment 2 bases; nucleotides outside the gene matches: 3. The germline CDR1 and CDR2 sequences are LGHDT and YNNKEL (reference sequence). The CDR3 reads CASSRTSGGATYNEQFF. The DNA for the CDR3 is TGTGCCAGCAGCCGGACTAGCGGGGGGGCCACCTACAATGAGCAGTTCTTC.

J is TRBJ2-7 and V is TRBV19; a weak D match, TRBD2 (6 bases). The CDR3 runs 15 residues. Germline assignment: CDR1 LNHDA and CDR2 SQIVND (reference sequence). V dropped 5 bases and J dropped 3 bases, with 17 bases sitting between them. DNA of the CDR3: TGTGCCAGTAGTCGGATGGGGGGAGGTGGCTACGAGCAGTACTTC. Amino acid sequence: CASSRMGGGGYEQYF.